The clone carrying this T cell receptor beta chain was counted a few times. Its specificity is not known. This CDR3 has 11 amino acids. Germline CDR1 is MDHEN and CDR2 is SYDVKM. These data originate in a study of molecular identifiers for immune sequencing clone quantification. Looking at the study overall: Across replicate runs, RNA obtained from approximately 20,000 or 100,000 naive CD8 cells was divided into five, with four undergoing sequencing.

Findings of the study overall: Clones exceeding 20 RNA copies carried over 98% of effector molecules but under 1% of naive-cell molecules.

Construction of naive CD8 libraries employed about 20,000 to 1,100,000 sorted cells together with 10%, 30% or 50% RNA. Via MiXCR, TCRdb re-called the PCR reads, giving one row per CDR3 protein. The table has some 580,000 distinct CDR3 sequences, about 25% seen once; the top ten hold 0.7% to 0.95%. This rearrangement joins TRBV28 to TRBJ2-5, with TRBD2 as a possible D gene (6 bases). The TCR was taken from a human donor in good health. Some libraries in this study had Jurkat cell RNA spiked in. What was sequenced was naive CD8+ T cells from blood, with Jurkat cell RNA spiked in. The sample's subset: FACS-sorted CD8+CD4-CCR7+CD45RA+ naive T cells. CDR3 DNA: TGTGCTAGTGGGGGGTGGGAGACCCAGTACTTC. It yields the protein CASGGWETQYF.